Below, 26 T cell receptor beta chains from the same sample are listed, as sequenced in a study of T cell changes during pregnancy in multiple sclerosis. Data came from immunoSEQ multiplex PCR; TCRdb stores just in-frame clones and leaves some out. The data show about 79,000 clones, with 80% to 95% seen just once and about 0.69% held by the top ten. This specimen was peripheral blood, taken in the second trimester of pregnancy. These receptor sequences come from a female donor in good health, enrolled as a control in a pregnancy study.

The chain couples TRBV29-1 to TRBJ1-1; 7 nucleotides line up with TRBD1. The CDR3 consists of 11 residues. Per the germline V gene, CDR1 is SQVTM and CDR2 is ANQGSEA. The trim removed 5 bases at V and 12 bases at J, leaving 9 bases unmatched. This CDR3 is CSVSEQGTTFF. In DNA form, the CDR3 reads TGCAGCGTTTCCGAACAGGGGACGACTTTCTTT. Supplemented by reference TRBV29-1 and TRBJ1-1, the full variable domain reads SAVISQKPSRDICQRGTSLTIQCQVDSQVTMMFWYRQQPGQSLTLIATANQGSEATYESGFVIDKFPISRPNLTFSTLTVSNMSPEDSSIYLCSVSEQGTTFFGQGTRLTVV.

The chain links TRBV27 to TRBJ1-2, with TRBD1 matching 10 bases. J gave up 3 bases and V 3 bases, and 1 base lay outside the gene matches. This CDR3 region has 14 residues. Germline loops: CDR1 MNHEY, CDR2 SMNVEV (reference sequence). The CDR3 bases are TGTGCCAGCAGTTTCGGACAGGGGGACTATGGCTACACCTTC. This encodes CASSFGQGDYGYTF.

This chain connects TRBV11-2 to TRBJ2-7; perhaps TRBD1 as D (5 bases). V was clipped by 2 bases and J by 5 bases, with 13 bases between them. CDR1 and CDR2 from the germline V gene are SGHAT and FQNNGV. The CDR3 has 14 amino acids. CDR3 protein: CASSLSQAFDEQYF. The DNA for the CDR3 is TGTGCCAGCAGCTTATCACAGGCCTTCGACGAGCAGTACTTC.

The CDR3 bases are TGTGCCAGTAGTATAGTGCAGGGAAATAATTCACCCCTCCACTTT. Translation: CASSIVQGNNSPLHF. This sequence joins TRBV19 and TRBJ1-6; D is perhaps TRBD1 (5 bases). The V gene lost 1 base and the J gene lost 5 bases, with 9 bases spanning the gap. The CDR3 consists of 15 residues. Germline CDR1 LNHDA, CDR2 SQIVND (reference sequence).

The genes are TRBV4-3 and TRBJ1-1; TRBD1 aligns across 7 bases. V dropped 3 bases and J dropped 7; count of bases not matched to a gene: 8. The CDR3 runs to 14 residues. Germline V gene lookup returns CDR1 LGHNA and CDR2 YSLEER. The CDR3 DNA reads TGCGCCAGCAGCCAGATGGGCACAGGGGATGAAGCTTTCTTT. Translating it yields CASSQMGTGDEAFF.

CDR3 DNA sequence: TGTGCTAGTGGTCTCCAGGGGGCGCGATTAATATTCCCTGAAGCTTTCTTT. It specifies CASGLQGARLIFPEAFF. The genes are TRBV12-5 and TRBJ1-1; 8 nucleotides match TRBD1. From germline, CDR1 is LGHNT and CDR2 FRNRAP. V was pared by 5 bases and J by 6 bases, with 17 bases of the junction left unmatched. This CDR3 has 17 amino acids.

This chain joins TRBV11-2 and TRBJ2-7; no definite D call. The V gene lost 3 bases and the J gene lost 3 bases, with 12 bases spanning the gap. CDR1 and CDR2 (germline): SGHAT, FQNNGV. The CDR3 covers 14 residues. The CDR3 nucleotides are TGTGCCAGCAGCTTCGGTAACAGCCTCTACGAGCAGTACTTC. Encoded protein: CASSFGNSLYEQYF.

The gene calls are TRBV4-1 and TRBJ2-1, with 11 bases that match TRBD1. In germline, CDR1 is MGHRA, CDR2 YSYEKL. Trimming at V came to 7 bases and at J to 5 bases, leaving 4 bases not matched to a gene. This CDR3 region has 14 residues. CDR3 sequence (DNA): TGCGCCAGCACCCGGGACAGGGGGGACAATGAGCAGTTCTTC. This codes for CASTRDRGDNEQFF.

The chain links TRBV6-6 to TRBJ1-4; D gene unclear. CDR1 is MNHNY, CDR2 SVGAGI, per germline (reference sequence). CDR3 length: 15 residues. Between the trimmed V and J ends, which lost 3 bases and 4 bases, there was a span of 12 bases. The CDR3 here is CASSYTGGLNEKLFF. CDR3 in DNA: TGTGCCAGCAGTTATACCGGCGGCCTTAATGAAAAACTGTTTTTT.

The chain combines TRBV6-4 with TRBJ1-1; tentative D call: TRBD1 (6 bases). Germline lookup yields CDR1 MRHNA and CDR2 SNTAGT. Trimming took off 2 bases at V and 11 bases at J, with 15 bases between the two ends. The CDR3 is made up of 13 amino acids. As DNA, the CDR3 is TGTGCCAGCAGTGACCCCTCACAGGGTACGGCTTTCTTT. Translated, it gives CASSDPSQGTAFF.

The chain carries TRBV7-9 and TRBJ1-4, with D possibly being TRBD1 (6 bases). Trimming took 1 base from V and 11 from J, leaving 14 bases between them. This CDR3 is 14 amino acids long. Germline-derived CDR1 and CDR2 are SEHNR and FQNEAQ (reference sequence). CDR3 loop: CASSLVDRGAKLFF. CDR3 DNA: TGTGCCAGCAGCTTAGTGGACCGGGGGGCCAAACTGTTTTTT.

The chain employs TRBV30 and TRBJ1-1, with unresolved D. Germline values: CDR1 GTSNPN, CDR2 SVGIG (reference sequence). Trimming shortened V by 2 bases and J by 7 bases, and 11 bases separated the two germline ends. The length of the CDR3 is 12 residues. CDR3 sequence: CAWSHVRGEAFF. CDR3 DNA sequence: TGTGCCTGGAGTCACGTTAGAGGTGAAGCTTTCTTT.

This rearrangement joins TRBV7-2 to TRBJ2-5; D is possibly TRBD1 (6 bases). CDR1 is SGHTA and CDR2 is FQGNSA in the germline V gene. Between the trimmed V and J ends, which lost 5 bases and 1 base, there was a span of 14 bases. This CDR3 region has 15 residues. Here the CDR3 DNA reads TGTGCCAGCAGCGTCGTCAGGGGCCCCCAAGAGACCCAGTACTTC. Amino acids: CASSVVRGPQETQYF.

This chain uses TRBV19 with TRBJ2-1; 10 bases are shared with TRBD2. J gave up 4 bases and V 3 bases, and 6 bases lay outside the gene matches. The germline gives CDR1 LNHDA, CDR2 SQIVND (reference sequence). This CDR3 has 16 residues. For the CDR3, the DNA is TGTGCCAGTAGTATTGGCGCTAGCGGGGGATACAATGAGCAGTTCTTC. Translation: CASSIGASGGYNEQFF.

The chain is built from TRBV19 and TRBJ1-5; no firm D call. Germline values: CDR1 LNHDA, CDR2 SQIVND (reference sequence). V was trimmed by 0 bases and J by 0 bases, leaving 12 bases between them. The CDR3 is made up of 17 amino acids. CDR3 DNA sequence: TGTGCCAGTAGTATAGATCGGGGTTCCTATAGCAATCAGCCCCAGCATTTT. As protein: CASSIDRGSYSNQPQHF.

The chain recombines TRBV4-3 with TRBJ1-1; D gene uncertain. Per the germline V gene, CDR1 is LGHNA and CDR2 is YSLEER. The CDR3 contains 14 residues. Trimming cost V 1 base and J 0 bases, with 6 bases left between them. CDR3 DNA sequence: TGCGCCAGCAGCCAAGGACAACTGAACACTGAAGCTTTCTTT. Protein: CASSQGQLNTEAFF.

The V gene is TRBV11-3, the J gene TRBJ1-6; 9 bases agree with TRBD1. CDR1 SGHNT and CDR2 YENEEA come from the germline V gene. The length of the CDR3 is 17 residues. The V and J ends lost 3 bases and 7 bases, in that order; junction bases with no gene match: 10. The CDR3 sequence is CASSFLRGQGRNSPLHF. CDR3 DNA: TGTGCCAGCAGCTTTCTGAGGGGACAGGGACGCAATTCACCCCTCCACTTT.

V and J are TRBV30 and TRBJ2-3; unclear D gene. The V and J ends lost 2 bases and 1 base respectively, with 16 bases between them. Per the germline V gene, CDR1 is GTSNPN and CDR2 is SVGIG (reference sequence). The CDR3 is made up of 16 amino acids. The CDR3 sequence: CAWSPPGAVGTDTQYF. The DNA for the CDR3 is TGTGCCTGGAGTCCCCCGGGTGCGGTGGGCACAGATACGCAGTATTTT.

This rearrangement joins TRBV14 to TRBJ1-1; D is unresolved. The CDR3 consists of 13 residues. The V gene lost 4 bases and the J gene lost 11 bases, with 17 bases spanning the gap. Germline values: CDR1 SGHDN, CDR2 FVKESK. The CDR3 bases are TGTGCCAGCAGCCTCACAGCGGGGATGGGTGCTTTCTTT. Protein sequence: CASSLTAGMGAFF.

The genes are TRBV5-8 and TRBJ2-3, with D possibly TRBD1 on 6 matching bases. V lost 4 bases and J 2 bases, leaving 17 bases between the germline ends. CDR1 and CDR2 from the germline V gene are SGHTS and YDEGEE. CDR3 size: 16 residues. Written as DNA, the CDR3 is TGTGCCAGCAGCCGATCGGGACAAATCGACACAGATACGCAGTATTTT. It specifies CASSRSGQIDTDTQYF.

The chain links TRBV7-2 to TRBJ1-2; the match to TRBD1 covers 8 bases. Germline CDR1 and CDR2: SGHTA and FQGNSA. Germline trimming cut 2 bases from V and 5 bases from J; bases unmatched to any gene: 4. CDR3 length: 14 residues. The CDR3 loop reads CASSLQTGEYGYTF. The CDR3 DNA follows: TGTGCCAGCAGCTTACAGACAGGGGAGTATGGCTACACCTTC.

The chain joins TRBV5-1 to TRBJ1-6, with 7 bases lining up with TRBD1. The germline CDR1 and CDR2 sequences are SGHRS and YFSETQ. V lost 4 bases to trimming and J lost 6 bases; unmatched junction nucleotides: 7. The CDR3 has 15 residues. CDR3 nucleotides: TGCGCCAGCAGCGAGATACAGGGGACTAATTCACCCCTCCACTTT. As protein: CASSEIQGTNSPLHF.

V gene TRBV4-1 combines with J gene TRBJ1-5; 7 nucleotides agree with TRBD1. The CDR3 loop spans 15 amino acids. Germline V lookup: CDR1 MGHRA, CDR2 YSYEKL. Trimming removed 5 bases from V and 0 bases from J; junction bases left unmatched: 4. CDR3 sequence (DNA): TGCGCCAGCAGCTTACGACAGGGTAGCAATCAGCCCCAGCATTTT. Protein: CASSLRQGSNQPQHF.

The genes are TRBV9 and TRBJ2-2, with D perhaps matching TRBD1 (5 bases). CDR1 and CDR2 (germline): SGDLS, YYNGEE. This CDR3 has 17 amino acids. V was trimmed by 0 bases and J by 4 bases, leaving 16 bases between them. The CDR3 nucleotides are TGTGCCAGCAGCGTAGCCCCCCTCAGGGCCGGCACCGGGGAGCTGTTTTTT. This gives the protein CASSVAPLRAGTGELFF.

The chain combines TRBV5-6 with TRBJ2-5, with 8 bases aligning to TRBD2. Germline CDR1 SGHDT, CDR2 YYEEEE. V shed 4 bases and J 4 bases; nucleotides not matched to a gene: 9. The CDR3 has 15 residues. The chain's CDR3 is CASSQNPLAGETQYF. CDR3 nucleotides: TGTGCCAGCAGCCAGAACCCCCTAGCGGGAGAGACCCAGTACTTC. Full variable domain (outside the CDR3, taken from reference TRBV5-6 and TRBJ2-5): DAGVTQSPTHLIKTRGQQVTLRCSPKSGHDTVSWYQQALGQGPQFIFQYYEEEERQRGNFPDRFSGHQFPNYSSELNVNALLLGDSALYLCASSQNPLAGETQYFGPGTRLLVL.

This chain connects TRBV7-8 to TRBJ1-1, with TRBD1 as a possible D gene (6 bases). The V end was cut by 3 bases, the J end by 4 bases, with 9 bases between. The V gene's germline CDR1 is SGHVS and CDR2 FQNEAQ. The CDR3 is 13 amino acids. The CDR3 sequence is CASSFRGSTEAFF. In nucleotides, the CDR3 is TGTGCCAGCAGCTTTAGGGGGAGCACTGAAGCTTTCTTT.